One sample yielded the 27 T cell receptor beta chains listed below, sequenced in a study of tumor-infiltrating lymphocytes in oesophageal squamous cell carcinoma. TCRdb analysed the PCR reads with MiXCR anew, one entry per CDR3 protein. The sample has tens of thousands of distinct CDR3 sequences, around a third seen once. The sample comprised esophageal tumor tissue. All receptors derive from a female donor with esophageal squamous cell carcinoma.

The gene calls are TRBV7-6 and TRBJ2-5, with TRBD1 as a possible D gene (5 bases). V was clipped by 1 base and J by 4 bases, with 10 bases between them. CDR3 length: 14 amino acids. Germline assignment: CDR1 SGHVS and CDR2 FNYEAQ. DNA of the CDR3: TGTGCCAGCAGCTTAGAAGGGGTGCTAGAGACCCAGTACTTC. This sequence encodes CASSLEGVLETQYF.

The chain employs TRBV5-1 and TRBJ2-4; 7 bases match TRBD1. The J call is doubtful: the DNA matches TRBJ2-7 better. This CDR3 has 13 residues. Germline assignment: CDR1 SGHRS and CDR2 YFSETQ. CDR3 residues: CASSLTGSDEQYF. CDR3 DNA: TGCGCCAGCAGCCTGACAGGGTCCGACGAGCAGTACTTC.

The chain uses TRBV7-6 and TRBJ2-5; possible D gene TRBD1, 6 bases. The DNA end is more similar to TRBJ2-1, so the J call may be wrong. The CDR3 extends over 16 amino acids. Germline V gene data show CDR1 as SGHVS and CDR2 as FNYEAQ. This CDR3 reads CASSPRQATSNSEQFF. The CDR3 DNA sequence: TGTGCCAGCAGCCCACGACAGGCCACCAGTAATAGTGAGCAGTTCTTC.

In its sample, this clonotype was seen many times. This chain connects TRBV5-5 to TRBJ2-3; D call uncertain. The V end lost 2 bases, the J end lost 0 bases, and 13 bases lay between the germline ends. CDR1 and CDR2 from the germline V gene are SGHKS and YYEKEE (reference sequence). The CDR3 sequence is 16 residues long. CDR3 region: CASSFLDGQSTDTQYF. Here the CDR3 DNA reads TGTGCCAGCAGCTTCTTAGATGGGCAGAGCACAGATACGCAGTATTTT. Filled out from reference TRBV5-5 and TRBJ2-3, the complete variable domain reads DAGVTQSPTHLIKTRGQQVTLRCSPISGHKSVSWYQQVLGQGPQFIFQYYEKEERGRGNFPDRFSARQFPNYSSELNVNALLLGDSALYLCASSFLDGQSTDTQYFGPGTRLTVL.

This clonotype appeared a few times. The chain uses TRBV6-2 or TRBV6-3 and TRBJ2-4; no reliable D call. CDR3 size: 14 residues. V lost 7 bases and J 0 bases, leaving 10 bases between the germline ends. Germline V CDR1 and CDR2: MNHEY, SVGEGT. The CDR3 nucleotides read TGTGCCAGCACTGATCGACAAGCCAAAAACATTCAGTACTTC. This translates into CASTDRQAKNIQYF.

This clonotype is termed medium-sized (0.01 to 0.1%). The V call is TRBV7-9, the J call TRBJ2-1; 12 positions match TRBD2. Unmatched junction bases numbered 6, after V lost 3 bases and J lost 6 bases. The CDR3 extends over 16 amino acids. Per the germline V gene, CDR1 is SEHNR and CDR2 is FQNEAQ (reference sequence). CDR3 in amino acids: CASSFPGLAGSNEQFF. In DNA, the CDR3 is TGTGCCAGCAGCTTCCCCGGACTAGCGGGAAGCAATGAGCAGTTCTTC.

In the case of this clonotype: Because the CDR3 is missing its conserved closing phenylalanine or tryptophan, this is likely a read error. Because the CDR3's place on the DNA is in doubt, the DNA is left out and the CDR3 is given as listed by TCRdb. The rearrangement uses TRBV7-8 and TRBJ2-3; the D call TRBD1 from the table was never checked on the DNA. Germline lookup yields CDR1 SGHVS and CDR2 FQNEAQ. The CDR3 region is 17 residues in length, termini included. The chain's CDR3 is CASSLNRQWYNEQFFGP.

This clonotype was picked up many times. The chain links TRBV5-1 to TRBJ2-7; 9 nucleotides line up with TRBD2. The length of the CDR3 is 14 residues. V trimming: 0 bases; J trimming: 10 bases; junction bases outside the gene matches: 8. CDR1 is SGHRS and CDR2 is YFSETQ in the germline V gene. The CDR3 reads CASSLGGTSLPQYF. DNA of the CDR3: TGCGCCAGCAGCTTGGGGGGGACTAGCCTACCCCAGTACTTC.

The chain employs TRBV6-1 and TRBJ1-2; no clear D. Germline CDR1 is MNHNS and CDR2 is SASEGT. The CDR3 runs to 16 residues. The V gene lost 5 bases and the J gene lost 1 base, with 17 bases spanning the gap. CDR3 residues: CASSPSPRFLNYGYTF. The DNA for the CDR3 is TGTGCCAGCAGTCCCTCCCCGCGTTTCCTTAACTATGGCTACACCTTC.

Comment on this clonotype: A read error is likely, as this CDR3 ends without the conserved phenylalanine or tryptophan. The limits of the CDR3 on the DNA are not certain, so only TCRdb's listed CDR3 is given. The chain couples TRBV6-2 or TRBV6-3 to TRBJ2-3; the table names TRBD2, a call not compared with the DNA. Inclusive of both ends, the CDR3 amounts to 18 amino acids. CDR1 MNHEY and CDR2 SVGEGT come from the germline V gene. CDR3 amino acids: CASKGLAGASFNEQFFGP.

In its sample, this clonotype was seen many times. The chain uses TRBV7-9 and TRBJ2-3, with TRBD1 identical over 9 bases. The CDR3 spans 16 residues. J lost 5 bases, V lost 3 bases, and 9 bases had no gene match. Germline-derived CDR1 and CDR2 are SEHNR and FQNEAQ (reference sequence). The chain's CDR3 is CASSLVPGQGRDTQYF. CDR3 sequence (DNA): TGTGCCAGCAGCTTGGTCCCGGGACAGGGCAGAGATACGCAGTATTTT.

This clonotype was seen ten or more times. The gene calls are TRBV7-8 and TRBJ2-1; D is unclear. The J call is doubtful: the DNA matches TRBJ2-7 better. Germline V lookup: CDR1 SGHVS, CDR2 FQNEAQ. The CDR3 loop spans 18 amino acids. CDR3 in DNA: TGTGCCAGCAGCTTACGTGAGCAGCTCCAGGATCTATACAATGAGCAGTACTTC. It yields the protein CASSLREQLQDLYNEQYF.

The CDR3 nucleotides read TGTGCCAGCAGTCGGACAGGGGACTACGAGCAGTACTTC. As protein: CASSRTGDYEQYF. The chain uses TRBV12-3 or TRBV12-4 and TRBJ2-7; 9 bases match TRBD1. V lost 5 bases and J lost 3; bases outside the gene matches: 2. The CDR3 extends over 13 amino acids.

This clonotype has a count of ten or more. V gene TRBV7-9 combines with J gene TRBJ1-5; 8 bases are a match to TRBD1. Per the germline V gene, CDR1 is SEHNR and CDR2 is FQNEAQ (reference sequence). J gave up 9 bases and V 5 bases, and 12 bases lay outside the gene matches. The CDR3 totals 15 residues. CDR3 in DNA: TGTGCCAGCAGCAAAGACGGACAGGGCGCACGGCCCCAGCATTTT. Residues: CASSKDGQGARPQHF.

The DNA of the CDR3 is TGTGCCAGCAGCTTAAGGGCGCTAGCAACAGATACGCAGTATTTT. This sequence encodes CASSLRALATDTQYF. The chain employs TRBV7-2 and TRBJ2-3; D is perhaps TRBD2 (5 bases). The V end lost 2 bases, the J end lost 3 bases, and 12 bases lay between the germline ends. Germline CDR1 and CDR2: SGHTA and FQGNSA. There are 15 residues in the CDR3.

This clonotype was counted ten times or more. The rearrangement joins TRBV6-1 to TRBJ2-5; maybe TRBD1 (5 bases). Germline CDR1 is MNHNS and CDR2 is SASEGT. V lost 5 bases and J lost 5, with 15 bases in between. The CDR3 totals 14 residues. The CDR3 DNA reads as TGTGCCAGCAGTTCCCTGATTGGGGCGGAGACCCAGTACTTC. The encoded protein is CASSSLIGAETQYF.

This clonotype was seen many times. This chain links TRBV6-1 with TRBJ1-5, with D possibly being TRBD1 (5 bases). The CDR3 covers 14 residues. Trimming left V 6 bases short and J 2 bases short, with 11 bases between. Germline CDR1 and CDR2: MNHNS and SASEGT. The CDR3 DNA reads TGTGCCAGCAGGGAGAGGGGACGCAATCAGCCCCAGCATTTT. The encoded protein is CASRERGRNQPQHF.

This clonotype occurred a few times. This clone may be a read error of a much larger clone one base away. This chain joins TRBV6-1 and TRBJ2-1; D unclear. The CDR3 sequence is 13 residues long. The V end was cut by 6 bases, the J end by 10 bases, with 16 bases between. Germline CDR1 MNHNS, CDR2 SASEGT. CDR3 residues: CASRKGSSYEQFF. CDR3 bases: TGTGCCAGCAGAAAGGGCAGCTCCTACGAGCAGTTCTTC.

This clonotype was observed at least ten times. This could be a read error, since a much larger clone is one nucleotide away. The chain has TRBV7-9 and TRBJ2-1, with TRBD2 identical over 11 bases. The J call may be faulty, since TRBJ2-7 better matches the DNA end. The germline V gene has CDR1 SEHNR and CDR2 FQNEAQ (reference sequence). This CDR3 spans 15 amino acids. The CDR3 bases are TGTGCCAGCACGTCTAGCGGGAGGAGTTACAATGAGCAGTACTTC. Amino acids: CASTSSGRSYNEQYF.

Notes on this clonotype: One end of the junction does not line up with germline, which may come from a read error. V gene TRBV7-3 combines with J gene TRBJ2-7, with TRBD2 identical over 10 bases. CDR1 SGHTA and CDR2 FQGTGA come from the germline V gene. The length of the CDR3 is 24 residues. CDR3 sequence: CASSQAGLAIRFSLVVSPHRREFF. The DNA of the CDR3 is TGTGCCAGCAGCCAAGCGGGACTAGCGATTCGCTTCTCGTTGGTGGTAAGTCCCCACCGGCGGGAGTTCTTC.

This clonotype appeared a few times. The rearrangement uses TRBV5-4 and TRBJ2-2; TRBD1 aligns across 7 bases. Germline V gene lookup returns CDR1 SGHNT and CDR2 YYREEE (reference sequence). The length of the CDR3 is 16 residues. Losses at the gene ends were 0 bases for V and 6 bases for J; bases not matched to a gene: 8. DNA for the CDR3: TGTGCCAGCAGCTTGGCCATAGACAGGGCGGCCGGGGAGCTGTTTTTT. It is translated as CASSLAIDRAAGELFF.

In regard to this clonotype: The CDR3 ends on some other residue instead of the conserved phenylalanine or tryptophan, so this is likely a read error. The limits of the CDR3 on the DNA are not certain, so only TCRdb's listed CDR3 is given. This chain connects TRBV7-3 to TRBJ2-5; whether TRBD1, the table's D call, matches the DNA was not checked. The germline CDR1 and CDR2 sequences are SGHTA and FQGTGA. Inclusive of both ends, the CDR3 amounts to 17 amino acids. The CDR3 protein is CASRPHSSFLYGYTFGS.

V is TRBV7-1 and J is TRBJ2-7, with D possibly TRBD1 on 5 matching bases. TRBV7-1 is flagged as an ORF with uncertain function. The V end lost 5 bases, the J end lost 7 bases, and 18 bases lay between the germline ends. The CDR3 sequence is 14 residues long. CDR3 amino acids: CASSPQVDGNEQYF. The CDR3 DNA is TGTGCCAGCAGCCCACAGGTTGACGGCAATGAGCAGTACTTC.

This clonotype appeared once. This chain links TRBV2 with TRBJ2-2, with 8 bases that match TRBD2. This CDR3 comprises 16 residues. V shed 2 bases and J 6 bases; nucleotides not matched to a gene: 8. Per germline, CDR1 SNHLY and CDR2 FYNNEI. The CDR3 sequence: CASSERAGGLAGELFF. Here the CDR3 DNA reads TGTGCCAGCAGTGAACGGGCGGGAGGCCTCGCCGGGGAGCTGTTTTTT.

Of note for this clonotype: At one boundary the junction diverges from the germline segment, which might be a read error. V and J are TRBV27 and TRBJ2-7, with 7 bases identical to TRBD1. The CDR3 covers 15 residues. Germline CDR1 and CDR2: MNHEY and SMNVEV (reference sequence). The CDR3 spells CASSLYEGAGYEQYF. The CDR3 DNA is TGTGCCAGCAGTTTATACGAGGGGGCCGGCTACGAGCAGTACTTT.

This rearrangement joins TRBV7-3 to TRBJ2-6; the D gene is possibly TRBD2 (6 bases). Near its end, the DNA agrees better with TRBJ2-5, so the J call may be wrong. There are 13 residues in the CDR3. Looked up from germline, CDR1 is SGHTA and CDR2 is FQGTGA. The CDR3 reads CASSVSGQETQYF. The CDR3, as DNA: TGTGCCAGCAGCGTGAGCGGGCAAGAGACCCAGTACTTC.

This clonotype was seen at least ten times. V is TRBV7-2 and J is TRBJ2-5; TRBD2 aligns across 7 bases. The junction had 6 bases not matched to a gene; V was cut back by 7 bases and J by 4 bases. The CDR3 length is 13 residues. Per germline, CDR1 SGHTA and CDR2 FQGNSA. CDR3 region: CASTFTGGETQYF. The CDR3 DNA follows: TGTGCCAGCACTTTTACGGGGGGAGAGACCCAGTACTTC. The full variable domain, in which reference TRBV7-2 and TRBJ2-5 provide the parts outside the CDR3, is GAGVSQSPSNKVTEKGKDVELRCDPISGHTALYWYRQSLGQGLEFLIYFQGNSAPDKSGLPSDRFSAERTGGSVSTLTIQRTQQEDSAVYLCASTFTGGETQYFGPGTRLLVL.